This is a list of T cell receptor beta chains from one sample in a study of Graves' ophthalmopathy and Graves' hyperthyroidism. TCRdb itself ran the multiplex PCR reads through MiXCR, one entry per CDR3 protein. The table includes 650,000 to 900,000 distinct CDR3 sequences, approximately 40% detected once. Sequencing was carried out using peripheral blood. The receptors were gathered from an adult man with Graves' ophthalmopathy. Each CDR3 is given with its conserved first and last residue. The D gene is left open where the match is weak.

d_gene	v_gene	CDR3aa
NA	TRBV20-1	CSARSEINQETQYF
NA	TRBV9	CASSASVWETQYF
NA	TRBV19	CASSGGTEPNTGELFF
TRBD2	TRBV20-1	CSARTGGVGEQYF
NA	TRBV7-2	CASSLGGRTDTQYF
TRBD1	TRBV7-2	CASSGTGDGELFF
NA	TRBV11-2	CASSSGAKAYEQYF
NA	TRBV7-9	CASSQVRGFEQYF
TRBD1	TRBV19	CASSIAAGGDYGYTF
NA	TRBV20-1	CSARGRIRANYGYTF
TRBD1	TRBV2	CASGTKQGMNQPQHF
NA	TRBV7-2	CASSLDVGSRSYGYTF
NA	TRBV10-3	CAISEGSSPLHF
NA	TRBV19	CASSIGRGRAEAFF
TRBD1	TRBV29-1	CSAGQGTRTEAFF
NA	TRBV7-9	CASSQGGPQNYGYTF
TRBD1	TRBV24-1	CATSDTTGAPYEQYF
TRBD1	TRBV24-1	CAISVRDRDYEQPQHF
NA	TRBV5-1	CASSLLQGTGELFF
NA	TRBV6-6	CASRGIGGANVLTF
TRBD1	TRBV15	CATSRSRDRGREQYF
NA	TRBV7-9	CASSSGIDSFF
TRBD1	TRBV28	CASRVQTGIEQYF
NA	TRBV29-1	CSVEDWGRQYF
TRBD1	TRBV12-3/TRBV12-4	CASRSTGFNSPLHF